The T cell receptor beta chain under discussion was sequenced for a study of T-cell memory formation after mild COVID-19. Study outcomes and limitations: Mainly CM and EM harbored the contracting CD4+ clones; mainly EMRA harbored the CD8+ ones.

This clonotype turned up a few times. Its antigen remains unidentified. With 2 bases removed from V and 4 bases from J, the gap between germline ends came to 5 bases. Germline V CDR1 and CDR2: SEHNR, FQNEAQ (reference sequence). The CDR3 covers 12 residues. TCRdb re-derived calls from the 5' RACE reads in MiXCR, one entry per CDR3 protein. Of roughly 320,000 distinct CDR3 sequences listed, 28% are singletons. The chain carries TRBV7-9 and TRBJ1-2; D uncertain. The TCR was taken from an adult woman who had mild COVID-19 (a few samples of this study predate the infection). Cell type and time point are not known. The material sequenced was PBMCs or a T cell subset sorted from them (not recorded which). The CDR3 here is CASSLSVYGYTF. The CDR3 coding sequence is TGTGCCAGCAGCTTATCTGTCTATGGCTACACCTTC.